The 24 T cell receptor beta chains presented below share a single source sample, sequenced in a study of T cell responses to AZD1222 COVID-19 vaccine. The repertoire was sequenced with immunoSEQ multiplex PCR; TCRdb's copy has only in-frame clones and lacks some. The data show around 150,000 clones, 92% seen once. Sequenced here: peripheral blood, sampled 28 days after the second AZD1222 dose. The receptors shown here come from an adult who received the AZD1222 COVID-19 vaccine.

The chain uses TRBV6-6 and TRBJ2-1; D unclear. The germline V gene encodes CDR1 MNHNY and CDR2 SVGAGI (reference sequence). This CDR3 is built from 16 residues. Deletions cut 0 bases from V and 0 bases from J, with 9 bases between. In DNA, the CDR3 is TGTGCCAGCAGTTACTCTAGGGAAAGCTCCTACAATGAGCAGTTCTTC. Protein product: CASSYSRESSYNEQFF.

V is TRBV5-4 and J is TRBJ1-1; no clear D gene. Trimming removed 0 bases at V and 4 bases at J, with 10 bases between. The CDR3 loop spans 14 amino acids. Germline V gene lookup returns CDR1 SGHNT and CDR2 YYREEE (reference sequence). In nucleotides, the CDR3 is TGTGCCAGCAGCTTGGGGGGATGGGGCACTGAAGCTTTCTTT. Protein sequence: CASSLGGWGTEAFF.

This chain links TRBV5-1 with TRBJ2-5; D call uncertain. CDR1 SGHRS and CDR2 YFSETQ come from the germline V gene. The V gene lost 1 base and the J gene lost 1 base, with 11 bases spanning the gap. The CDR3 runs 15 residues. The CDR3 loop reads CASSLSGQIQETQYF. For the CDR3, the DNA is TGCGCCAGCAGCTTGTCCGGGCAAATCCAAGAGACCCAGTACTTC. The full variable domain, completed using reference TRBV5-1 and TRBJ2-5, is KAGVTQTPRYLIKTRGQQVTLSCSPISGHRSVSWYQQTPGQGLQFLFEYFSETQRNKGNFPGRFSGRQFSNSRSEMNVSTLELGDSALYLCASSLSGQIQETQYFGPGTRLLVL.

This rearrangement joins TRBV5-6 to TRBJ2-7; TRBD1 matches 8 bases. Germline CDR1 and CDR2: SGHDT and YYEEEE. The CDR3 loop spans 14 amino acids. The V segment lost 4 bases and the J segment 5 bases; nucleotides outside the gene matches: 8. CDR3 nucleotides: TGTGCCAGCAGCATCGGGACAGGTATCCACGAGCAGTACTTC. It yields the protein CASSIGTGIHEQYF.

The chain uses TRBV12-1 and TRBJ2-2; the tabulated D call, TRBD2, remains unverified against the DNA. TRBV12-1 is deemed a pseudogene. The CDR3 is made up of 18 amino acids. The CDR3 nucleotides read TGTGCCAGCAGCTCTCCCCCGACTAGCGGGAGGGGGACCGGGGAGCTGTTTTTT. Its translation: CASSSPPTSGRGTGELFF.

This clone has a single count. The rearrangement joins TRBV9 to TRBJ2-2; D is unclear. CDR1 is SGDLS and CDR2 is YYNGEE in the germline V gene. The CDR3 contains 14 residues. Trimming cost V 2 bases and J 0 bases, with 5 bases left between them. The CDR3 DNA is TGTGCCAGCAGCGTTTCCCCGAACACCGGGGAGCTGTTTTTT. Amino acids: CASSVSPNTGELFF.

This chain joins TRBV18 and TRBJ2-7; D is unclear. This CDR3 is 14 amino acids long. The germline V gene has CDR1 KGHSH and CDR2 LQKENI. Trimming removed 2 bases from V and 2 bases from J, with 10 bases in between. The DNA of the CDR3 is TGTGCCAGCTCACCAAGGACCAACACCTACGAGCAGTACTTC. Translation gives CASSPRTNTYEQYF.

This sequence joins TRBV29-1 and TRBJ1-5; no clear D. This CDR3 spans 12 amino acids. The ends were cut back, 4 bases at V and 5 bases at J, with 9 bases in the middle. Looked up from germline, CDR1 is SQVTM and CDR2 is ANQGSEA. The CDR3 here is CSVGGQDQPQHF. CDR3 sequence (DNA): TGCAGCGTTGGTGGGCAGGATCAGCCCCAGCATTTT.

Here the CDR3 reads CASGFNPGQQFYGYTF. Here the CDR3 DNA reads TGTGCTAGTGGTTTCAACCCGGGCCAGCAATTTTATGGCTACACCTTC. This sequence joins TRBV12-5 and TRBJ1-2; D unresolved. The germline gives CDR1 LGHNT, CDR2 FRNRAP. V dropped 3 bases and J dropped 5 bases, with 19 bases sitting between them. CDR3 length: 16 amino acids.

The chain is built from TRBV11-2 and TRBJ2-7; TRBD1 matches 7 bases. This CDR3 is 14 amino acids long. Germline V gene sequence: CDR1 SGHAT, CDR2 FQNNGV. V lost 3 bases and J lost 0; bases outside the gene matches: 2. CDR3 sequence: CASSLGTASYEQYF. CDR3 bases: TGTGCCAGCAGCTTGGGGACAGCCTCCTACGAGCAGTACTTC. Based on the CDR3 plus reference TRBV11-2 and TRBJ2-7, the full variable domain is EAGVAQSPRYKIIEKRQSVAFWCNPISGHATLYWYQQILGQGPKLLIQFQNNGVVDDSQLPKDRFSAERLKGVDSTLKIQPAKLEDSAVYLCASSLGTASYEQYFGPGTRLTVT.

CDR3 nucleotides: TGTGCCAGCTCACGGGAGAGGCGCAATCAGCCCCAGCATTTT. Protein sequence: CASSRERRNQPQHF. The rearrangement links TRBV18 to TRBJ1-5; D unclear. Trimming took 4 bases from V and 2 from J, leaving 9 bases between them. There are 14 residues in the CDR3. Per germline, CDR1 KGHSH and CDR2 LQKENI.

V gene TRBV21-1 combines with J gene TRBJ2-1; the table's D gene call, TRBD2, was not cross checked with the DNA. TRBV21-1 is noted as a pseudogene. The CDR3 contains 13 residues. The CDR3 loop is CASVRRGGSEQFF. The CDR3, as DNA: TGTGCCAGCGTCCGCCGGGGGGGCAGTGAGCAGTTCTTC.

V and J are TRBV7-2 and TRBJ1-4; D is unresolved. Germline CDR1 is SGHTA and CDR2 is FQGNSA. The ends were cut back, 1 base at V and 1 base at J, with 7 bases in the middle. The CDR3 runs 15 residues. The CDR3 here is CASSLERRTNEKLFF. In DNA form, the CDR3 reads TGTGCCAGCAGCTTAGAGCGTAGAACTAATGAAAAACTGTTTTTT.

The chain recombines TRBV7-2 with TRBJ2-7; possibly TRBD1 for D (6 bases). This CDR3 spans 14 amino acids. The germline V and J ends were trimmed by 1 base and 2 bases, with 9 bases remaining between them. CDR1 SGHTA and CDR2 FQGNSA come from the germline V gene. CDR3 amino acids: CASSLVAGAYEQYF. CDR3 sequence (DNA): TGTGCCAGCAGCTTAGTCGCAGGGGCCTACGAGCAGTACTTC.

The genes are TRBV5-1 and TRBJ2-3; TRBD2 matches 14 bases. CDR3 length equals 19 residues. V was clipped by 4 bases and J by 3 bases; unmatched bases: 13. The germline V gene encodes CDR1 SGHRS and CDR2 YFSETQ. The CDR3 DNA sequence: TGCGCCAGCAGCATCTCCGGGACTAGCGGGAGAAAAGGGACAGATACGCAGTATTTT. It codes for CASSISGTSGRKGTDTQYF.

This chain connects TRBV30 to TRBJ2-7; perhaps TRBD1 as D (6 bases). The CDR3 consists of 13 residues. V lost 4 bases to trimming and J lost 3 bases, with 13 bases between them. Germline-derived CDR1 and CDR2 are GTSNPN and SVGIG (reference sequence). CDR3 DNA: TGTGCCTGGACCGAGACAGGCATCTACGAGCAGTACTTC. Translation gives CAWTETGIYEQYF.

The chain uses TRBV4-3 and TRBJ2-7; D ambiguous. CDR3 length: 13 amino acids. The V and J ends lost 4 bases and 3 bases respectively, with 10 bases between them. CDR1 is LGHNA and CDR2 is YSLEER in the germline V gene. The CDR3: CASSRRIGYEQYF. In DNA form, the CDR3 reads TGCGCCAGCAGCCGACGAATCGGCTACGAGCAGTACTTC.

This chain joins TRBV9 and TRBJ1-2, with 8 bases aligning to TRBD1. This CDR3 spans 15 amino acids. Germline CDR1 reads SGDLS; CDR2 reads YYNGEE. Trimming at V came to 4 bases and at J to 4 bases, leaving 9 bases not matched to a gene. Written as DNA, the CDR3 is TGTGCCAGCAGCCGAATGGGGACAGGCATCTATGGCTACACCTTC. Translation gives CASSRMGTGIYGYTF.

The J gene is TRBJ2-2, the V gene TRBV29-1, with TRBD2 matching 12 bases. The germline V gene encodes CDR1 SQVTM and CDR2 ANQGSEA. The CDR3 sequence is 16 residues long. The ends lost 6 bases at V and 5 bases at J; junction bases unmatched: 10. The CDR3 here is CSVTLAGGPGTGELFF. The CDR3 DNA is TGCAGCGTAACGCTAGCGGGAGGGCCGGGGACCGGGGAGCTGTTTTTT.

This chain links TRBV28 with TRBJ1-2; D is uncertain. CDR1 MDHEN and CDR2 SYDVKM come from the germline V gene. V shed 1 base and J shed 7 bases, with 10 bases lying between them. This CDR3 has 13 residues. CDR3 bases: TGTGCCAGCAGTTTATCGGCGTTCGGTGGCTACACCTTC. This translates into CASSLSAFGGYTF.

This chain uses TRBV27 with TRBJ1-1; 10 nucleotides agree with TRBD1. The J segment lost 3 bases and the V segment lost 6 bases, leaving 10 bases of the junction unmatched. The CDR3 runs to 16 residues. CDR1 MNHEY and CDR2 SMNVEV come from the germline V gene (reference sequence). CDR3 in DNA: TGTGCCAGCAGCCACTGGACAGGGGGTGTCGACACTGAAGCTTTCTTT. Protein product: CASSHWTGGVDTEAFF.

The chain employs TRBV30 and TRBJ2-2; 8 bases agree with TRBD1. V shed 3 bases, J shed 2 bases, and the junction held 20 bases outside the gene matches. Germline CDR1 GTSNPN, CDR2 SVGIG (reference sequence). The CDR3 runs to 20 residues. The DNA of the CDR3 is TGTGCCTGGAGGCGCCCCCCCCAAATAGACAGGGGACGAAACACCGGGGAGCTGTTTTTT. As protein: CAWRRPPQIDRGRNTGELFF.

The DNA for the CDR3 is TGTGCCAGCAGCCGTAGCGGGGTAACCTACAATGAGCAGTTCTTC. Translated: CASSRSGVTYNEQFF. This chain uses TRBV5-4 with TRBJ2-1; 8 nucleotides match TRBD2. Trimming at V came to 4 bases and at J to 2 bases, leaving 5 bases not matched to a gene. Germline V gives CDR1 SGHNT, CDR2 YYREEE (reference sequence). The CDR3 totals 15 residues.

This sequence joins TRBV11-2 and TRBJ1-5; D uncertain. There are 16 residues in the CDR3. Deletions cut 0 bases from V and 0 bases from J, with 9 bases between. CDR1 SGHAT and CDR2 FQNNGV come from the germline V gene. CDR3 region: CASSLETGISNQPQHF. The DNA for the CDR3 is TGTGCCAGCAGCTTAGAAACGGGGATTAGCAATCAGCCCCAGCATTTT. The full variable domain, in which reference TRBV11-2 and TRBJ1-5 provide the parts outside the CDR3, is EAGVAQSPRYKIIEKRQSVAFWCNPISGHATLYWYQQILGQGPKLLIQFQNNGVVDDSQLPKDRFSAERLKGVDSTLKIQPAKLEDSAVYLCASSLETGISNQPQHFGDGTRLSIL.